This TCR beta chain was found in a study of identifying expanded T cells in peripheral blood. General study results and limits: Over two and four weeks, about 15 and 18 clones changed, versus 1.2 between replicates. Variance in clone template counts between approximately two-week samples significantly increased with total template count across all healthy donors.

Losses at the gene ends were 3 bases for V and 5 bases for J; bases not matched to a gene: 8. This CDR3 comprises 15 residues. Looked up from germline, CDR1 is KGHSH and CDR2 is LQKENI. Generated by immunoSEQ multiplex PCR, the TCRdb table keeps only in-frame clones and is missing some. The repertoire holds about 50,000 clones, with approximately 86% as singletons. Remarks on this clone: Its antigen is still unknown.

During the collection period, no donor immune events like infections were recorded. V usage is TRBV18 and J usage is TRBJ2-7, with 9 bases lining up with TRBD1. The clonotype comes from a person aged 18 to 75 in good health. Sequences were obtained from blood. The CDR3 protein is CASSPTGQGVDEQYF. The CDR3 nucleotides are TGTGCCAGCTCACCGACGGGACAGGGCGTCGACGAGCAGTACTTC.